This TCR beta chain was identified during a study of regulatory T cells in long-lasting Graves disease. Study-level points and caveats: Newly diagnosed patients shared about a thousand public clonotypes; persistent patients shared a few thousand.

Investigators prepared the TCR beta libraries by applying iRepertoire HTBI primers and Arm-PCR of CDR3 regions. TCRdb passed the multiplex PCR reads through MiXCR, listing each CDR3 protein once. The sample has some 330,000 distinct CDR3 sequences, about 12% seen once. The CDR3 consists of 13 residues. Germline V gene data show CDR1 as LNHDA and CDR2 as SQIVND (reference sequence). Deletions cut 5 bases from V and 0 bases from J, with 7 bases between. This clonotype was seen only a few times. Its antigen is unidentified. Time point noted: newly diagnosed GD, antithyroid drugs for less than 3 months. From RNA extracted from PBMCs, the TCR library was made. Patients met American Thyroid Association criteria for Graves' disease. This sample also belongs to another study, concerning T cells in Graves' hyperthyroidism and ophthalmopathy.

The origin of this receptor is a woman aged 18-30 years with Graves disease. Sequencing used peripheral blood mononuclear cells (PBMCs), obtained at new diagnosis, from a patient treated with antithyroid drugs. J is TRBJ1-1 and V is TRBV19; D not resolved. This chain's CDR3 is CASSLYMNTEAFF. As DNA, the CDR3 is TGTGCCAGTAGTCTGTATATGAACACTGAAGCTTTCTTT.